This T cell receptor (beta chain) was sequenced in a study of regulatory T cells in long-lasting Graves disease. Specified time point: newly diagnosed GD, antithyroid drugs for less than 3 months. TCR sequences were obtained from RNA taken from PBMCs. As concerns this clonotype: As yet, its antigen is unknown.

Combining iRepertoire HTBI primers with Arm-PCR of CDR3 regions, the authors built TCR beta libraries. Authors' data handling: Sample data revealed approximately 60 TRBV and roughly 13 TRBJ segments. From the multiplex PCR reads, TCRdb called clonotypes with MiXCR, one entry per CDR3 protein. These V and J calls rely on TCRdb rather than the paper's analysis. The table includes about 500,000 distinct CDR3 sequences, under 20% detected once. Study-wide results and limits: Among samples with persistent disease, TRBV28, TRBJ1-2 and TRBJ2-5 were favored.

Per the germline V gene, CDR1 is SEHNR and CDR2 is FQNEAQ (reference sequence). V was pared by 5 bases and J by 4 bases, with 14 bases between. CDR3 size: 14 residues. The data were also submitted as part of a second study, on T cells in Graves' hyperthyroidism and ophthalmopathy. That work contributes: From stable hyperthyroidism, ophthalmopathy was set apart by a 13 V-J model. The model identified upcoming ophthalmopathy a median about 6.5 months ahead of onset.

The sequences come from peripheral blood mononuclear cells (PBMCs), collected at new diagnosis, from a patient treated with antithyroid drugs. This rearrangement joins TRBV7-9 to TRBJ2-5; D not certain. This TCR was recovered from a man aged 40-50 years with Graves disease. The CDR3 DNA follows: TGTGCCAGCAGCCCTAGTTACCCTCGAGAGACCCAGTACTTC. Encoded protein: CASSPSYPRETQYF. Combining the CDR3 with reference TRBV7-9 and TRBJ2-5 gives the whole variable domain DTGVSQNPRHKITKRGQNVTFRCDPISEHNRLYWYRQTLGQGPEFLTYFQNEAQLEKSRLLSDRFSAERPKGSFSTLEIQRTEQGDSAMYLCASSPSYPRETQYFGPGTRLLVL.